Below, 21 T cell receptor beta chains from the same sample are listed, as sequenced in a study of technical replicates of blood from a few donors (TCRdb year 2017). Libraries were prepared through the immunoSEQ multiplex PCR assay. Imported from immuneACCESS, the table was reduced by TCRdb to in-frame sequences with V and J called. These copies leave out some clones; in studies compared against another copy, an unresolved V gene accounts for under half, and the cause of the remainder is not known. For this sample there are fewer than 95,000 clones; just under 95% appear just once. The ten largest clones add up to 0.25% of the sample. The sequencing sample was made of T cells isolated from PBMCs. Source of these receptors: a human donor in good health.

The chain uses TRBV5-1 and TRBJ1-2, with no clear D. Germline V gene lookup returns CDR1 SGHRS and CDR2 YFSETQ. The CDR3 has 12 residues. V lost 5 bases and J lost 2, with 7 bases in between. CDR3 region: CASRPRNYGYTF. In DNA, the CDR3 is TGCGCCAGCAGGCCTAGAAACTATGGCTACACCTTC. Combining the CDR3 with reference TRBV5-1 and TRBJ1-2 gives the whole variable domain KAGVTQTPRYLIKTRGQQVTLSCSPISGHRSVSWYQQTPGQGLQFLFEYFSETQRNKGNFPGRFSGRQFSNSRSEMNVSTLELGDSALYLCASRPRNYGYTFGSGTRLTVV.

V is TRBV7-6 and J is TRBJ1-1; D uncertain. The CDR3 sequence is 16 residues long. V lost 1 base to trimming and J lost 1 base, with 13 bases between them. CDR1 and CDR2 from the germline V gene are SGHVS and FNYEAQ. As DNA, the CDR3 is TGTGCCAGCAGCTTAGATCCTAAGCTTTCGAACACTGAAGCTTTCTTT. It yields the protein CASSLDPKLSNTEAFF.

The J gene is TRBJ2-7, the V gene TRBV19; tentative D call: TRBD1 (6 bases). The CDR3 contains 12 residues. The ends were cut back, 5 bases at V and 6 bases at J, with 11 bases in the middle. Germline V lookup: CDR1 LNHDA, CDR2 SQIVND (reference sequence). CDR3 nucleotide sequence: TGTGCCAGTAGTGACTCAGGGGTCGAGCAGTACTTC. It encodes CASSDSGVEQYF.

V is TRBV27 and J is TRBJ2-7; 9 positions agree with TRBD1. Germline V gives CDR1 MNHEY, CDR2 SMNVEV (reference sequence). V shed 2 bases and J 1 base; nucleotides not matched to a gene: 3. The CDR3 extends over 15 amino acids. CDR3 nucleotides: TGTGCCAGCAGTTTAGCCGGGACAGGGTCCTACGAGCAGTACTTC. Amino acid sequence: CASSLAGTGSYEQYF.

The CDR3 reads CASSPILAEEGYEQYF. In nucleotides, the CDR3 is TGTGCCAGCAGTCCGATACTAGCGGAGGAAGGCTACGAGCAGTACTTC. V is TRBV6-6 and J is TRBJ2-7; 8 bases align to TRBD2. The V and J ends lost 5 bases and 3 bases, in that order; junction bases with no gene match: 12. The CDR3 has 16 residues. Germline CDR1 and CDR2: MNHNY and SVGAGI (reference sequence).

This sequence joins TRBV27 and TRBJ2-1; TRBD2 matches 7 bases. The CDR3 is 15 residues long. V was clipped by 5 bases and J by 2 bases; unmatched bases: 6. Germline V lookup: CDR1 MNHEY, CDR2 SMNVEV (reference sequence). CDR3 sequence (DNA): TGTGCCAGCAGTCCAGCGGGACCCCCCTACAATGAGCAGTTCTTC. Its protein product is CASSPAGPPYNEQFF.

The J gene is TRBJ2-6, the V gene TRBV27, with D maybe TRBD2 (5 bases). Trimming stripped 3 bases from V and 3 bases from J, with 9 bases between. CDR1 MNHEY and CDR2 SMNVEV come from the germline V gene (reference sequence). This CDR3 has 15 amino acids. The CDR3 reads CASSFSGSGANVLTF. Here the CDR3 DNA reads TGTGCCAGCAGTTTTAGTGGGAGTGGGGCCAACGTCCTGACTTTC.

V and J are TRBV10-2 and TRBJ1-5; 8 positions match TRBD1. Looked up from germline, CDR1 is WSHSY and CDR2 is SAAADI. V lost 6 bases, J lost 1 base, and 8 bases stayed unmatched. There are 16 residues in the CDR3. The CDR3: CASRITGGSSNQPQHF. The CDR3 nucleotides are TGCGCCAGCAGGATTACAGGGGGATCGAGCAATCAGCCCCAGCATTTT.

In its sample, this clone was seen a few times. CDR3 coding DNA: TGTGCCAGCAGCTTACGGGACACCACTGAAGCTTTCTTT. Translation: CASSLRDTTEAFF. This chain links TRBV7-9 with TRBJ1-1; D is possibly TRBD1 (6 bases). Trimming cost V 2 bases and J 4 bases, with 8 bases left between them. The CDR3 is 13 residues long. Germline V lookup: CDR1 SEHNR, CDR2 FQNEAQ (reference sequence).

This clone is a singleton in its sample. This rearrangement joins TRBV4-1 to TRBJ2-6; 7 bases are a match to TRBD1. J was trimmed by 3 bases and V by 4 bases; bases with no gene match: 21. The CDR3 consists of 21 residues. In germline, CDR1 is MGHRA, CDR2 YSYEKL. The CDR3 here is CASSRAPATGARVVGANVLTF. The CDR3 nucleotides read TGCGCCAGCAGCCGGGCTCCGGCTACAGGGGCGAGAGTAGTTGGGGCCAACGTCCTGACTTTC.

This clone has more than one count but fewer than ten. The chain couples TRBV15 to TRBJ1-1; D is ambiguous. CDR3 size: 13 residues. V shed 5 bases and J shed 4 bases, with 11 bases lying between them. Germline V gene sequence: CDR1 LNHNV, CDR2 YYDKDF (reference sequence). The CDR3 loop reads CATSSGESTEAFF. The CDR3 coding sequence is TGTGCCACCAGCTCGGGTGAGAGCACTGAAGCTTTCTTT.

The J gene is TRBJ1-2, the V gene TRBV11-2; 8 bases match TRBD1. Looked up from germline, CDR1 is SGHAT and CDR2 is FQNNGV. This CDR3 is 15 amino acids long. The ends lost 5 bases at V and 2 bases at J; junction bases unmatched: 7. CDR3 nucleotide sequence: TGTGCCAGCAGCCACTACCGGGACAGGAACTATGGCTACACCTTC. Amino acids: CASSHYRDRNYGYTF. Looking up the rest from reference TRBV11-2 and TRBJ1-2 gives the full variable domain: EAGVAQSPRYKIIEKRQSVAFWCNPISGHATLYWYQQILGQGPKLLIQFQNNGVVDDSQLPKDRFSAERLKGVDSTLKIQPAKLEDSAVYLCASSHYRDRNYGYTFGSGTRLTVV.

The CDR3, as DNA: TGTGCCAGCAGACGAGGCGAACGTGGAAACACCATATATTTT. It specifies CASRRGERGNTIYF. V gene TRBV7-6 combines with J gene TRBJ1-3; D gene ambiguous. The CDR3 contains 14 residues. Per the germline V gene, CDR1 is SGHVS and CDR2 is FNYEAQ. V lost 6 bases to trimming and J lost 3 bases, with 12 bases between them.

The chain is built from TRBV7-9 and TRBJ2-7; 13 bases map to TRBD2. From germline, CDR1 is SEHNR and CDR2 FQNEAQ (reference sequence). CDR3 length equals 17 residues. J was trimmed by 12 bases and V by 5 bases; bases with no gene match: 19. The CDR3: CASSEILTGTSGTSLYF. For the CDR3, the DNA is TGTGCCAGCAGCGAGATCTTAACCGGGACTAGCGGGACTAGTTTGTACTTC.

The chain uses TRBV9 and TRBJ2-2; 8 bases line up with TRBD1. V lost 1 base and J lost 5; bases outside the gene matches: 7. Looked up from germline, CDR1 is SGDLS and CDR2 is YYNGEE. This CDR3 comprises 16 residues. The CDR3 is CASSVQSGGSTGELFF. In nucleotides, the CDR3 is TGTGCCAGCAGCGTACAATCAGGGGGCTCTACCGGGGAGCTGTTTTTT. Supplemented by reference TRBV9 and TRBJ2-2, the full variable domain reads DSGVTQTPKHLITATGQRVTLRCSPRSGDLSVYWYQQSLDQGLQFLIQYYNGEERAKGNILERFSAQQFPDLHSELNLSSLELGDSALYFCASSVQSGGSTGELFFGEGSRLTVL.

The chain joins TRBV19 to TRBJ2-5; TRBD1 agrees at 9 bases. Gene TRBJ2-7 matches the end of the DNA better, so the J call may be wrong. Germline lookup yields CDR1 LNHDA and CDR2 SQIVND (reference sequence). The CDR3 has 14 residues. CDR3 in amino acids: CASRPGQGIYEQYF. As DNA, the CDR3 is TGTGCCAGTAGGCCGGGACAGGGCATTTACGAGCAGTACTTC.

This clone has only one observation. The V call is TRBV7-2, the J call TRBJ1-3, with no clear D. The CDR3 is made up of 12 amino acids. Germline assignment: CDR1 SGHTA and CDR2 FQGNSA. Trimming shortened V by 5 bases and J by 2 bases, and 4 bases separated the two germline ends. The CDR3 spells CASSPTGNTIYF. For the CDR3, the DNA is TGTGCCAGCAGCCCTACTGGAAACACCATATATTTT.

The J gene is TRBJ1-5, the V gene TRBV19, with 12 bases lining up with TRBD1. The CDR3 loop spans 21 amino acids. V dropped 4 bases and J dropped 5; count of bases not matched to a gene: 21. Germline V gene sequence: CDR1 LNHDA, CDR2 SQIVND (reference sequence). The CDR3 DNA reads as TGTGCCAGTAGTAAATTAGCCCTCACCGGGACAGGGGGCCCAGGGGATCAGCCCCAGCATTTT. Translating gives CASSKLALTGTGGPGDQPQHF.

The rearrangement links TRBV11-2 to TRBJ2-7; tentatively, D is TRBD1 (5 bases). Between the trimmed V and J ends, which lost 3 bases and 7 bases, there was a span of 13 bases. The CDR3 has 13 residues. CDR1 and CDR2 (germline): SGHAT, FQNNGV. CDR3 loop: CASSFGAAWEQYF. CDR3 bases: TGTGCCAGCAGCTTTGGGGCAGCCTGGGAGCAGTACTTC.

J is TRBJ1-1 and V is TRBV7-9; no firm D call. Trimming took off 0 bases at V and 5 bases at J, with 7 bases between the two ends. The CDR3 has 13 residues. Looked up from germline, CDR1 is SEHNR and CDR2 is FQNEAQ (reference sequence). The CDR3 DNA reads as TGTGCCAGCAGCTTAGCTGAGTGGACTGAAGCTTTCTTT. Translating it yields CASSLAEWTEAFF.

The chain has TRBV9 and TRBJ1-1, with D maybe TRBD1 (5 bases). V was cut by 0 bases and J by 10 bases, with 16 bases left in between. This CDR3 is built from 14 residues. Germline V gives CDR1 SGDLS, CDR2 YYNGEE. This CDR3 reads CASSVGVGEGPAFF. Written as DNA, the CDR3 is TGTGCCAGCAGCGTAGGGGTAGGGGAGGGACCAGCTTTCTTT.